The clone carrying this T cell receptor (beta chain) was detected only a few times. The data were obtained in a study of T cells in Graves' hyperthyroidism and ophthalmopathy. RNA transcripts served as the template for amplifying TCR beta CDR3 regions. RT-PCR in the first round (using the HTBI primer set) targeted the TCR CDR3. TCRdb used MiXCR to reprocess the multiplex PCR reads, holding one entry per CDR3 protein. The repertoire includes around 700,000 distinct CDR3 sequences, roughly a third of them detected once, and about a third sits in the top ten. The CDR3 consists of 16 residues. Germline CDR1 and CDR2: KGHDR and SFDVKD. V was pared by 4 bases and J by 5 bases, with 6 bases of the junction left unmatched.

The chain uses TRBV24-1 and TRBJ2-2; 10 bases are a match to TRBD1. Sample: blood. This TCR came from a woman aged 35 to 49 with Graves' hyperthyroidism. This chain's CDR3 is CATSERGQGRTGELFF. CDR3 sequence (DNA): TGTGCCACCAGTGAACGGGGACAGGGGAGGACCGGGGAGCTGTTTTTT.